A single sample gave rise to the 25 T cell receptor beta chains below, sequenced in a study of CD8+ T cells in alopecia areata. The treatment was: oral pan-JAK inhibitor, 5-10 mg twice daily. TCR sequencing used cDNA made by reverse transcription of extracted RNA. The data were produced by immunoSEQ multiplex PCR, yet TCRdb's version contains in-frame clones alone and is incomplete. The table shows approximately 280,000 clones, with roughly 64% occurring only once. Sequencing used CD4+ T cells sorted from blood, obtained at week 24, from a patient treated with tofacitinib. The receptors here all came from a human donor with alopecia areata.

This clone was seen more than once but under ten times. V usage is TRBV7-9 and J usage is TRBJ1-6, with D possibly matching TRBD1 (5 bases). The ends were cut back, 3 bases at V and 10 bases at J, with 13 bases in the middle. The CDR3 has 14 amino acids. Germline assignment: CDR1 SEHNR and CDR2 FQNEAQ (reference sequence). CDR3 sequence reads: CASSFGAGGSPLHF. CDR3 DNA: TGTGCCAGCAGCTTTGGGGCTGGTGGGTCACCCCTCCACTTT. The full variable domain, rest sourced from reference TRBV7-9 and TRBJ1-6, is DTGVSQNPRHKITKRGQNVTFRCDPISEHNRLYWYRQTLGQGPEFLTYFQNEAQLEKSRLLSDRFSAERPKGSFSTLEIQRTEQGDSAMYLCASSFGAGGSPLHFGNGTRLTVT.

Of note for this clone: The same CDR3 is also encoded by other DNA sequences in this sample. The chain carries TRBV30 and TRBJ1-6, with no clear D. V gave up 2 bases and J gave up 6 bases, with 11 bases separating them. Germline assignment: CDR1 GTSNPN and CDR2 SVGIG (reference sequence). This CDR3 has 14 residues. The CDR3 region has the DNA TGTGCCTGGAGTCCTGGACTGAGTAATTCACCCCTCCACTTT. Translated: CAWSPGLSNSPLHF.

The rearrangement uses TRBV11-1 and TRBJ2-2; 8 nucleotides align to TRBD2. J lost 11 bases, V lost 2 bases, and 10 bases had no gene match. This CDR3 region has 15 residues. Germline V CDR1 and CDR2: SGHAT, FQDESV (reference sequence). The CDR3, as DNA: TGTGCCAGCAGCTTAATCGCAGGACTAGCCCATGAGCTGTTTTTT. This translates into CASSLIAGLAHELFF.

The V call is TRBV4-1, the J call TRBJ1-6; TRBD1 matches at 9 bases. This CDR3 has 18 amino acids. The junction had 9 bases not matched to a gene; V was cut back by 0 bases and J by 6 bases. CDR1 is MGHRA, CDR2 YSYEKL, per germline. The CDR3 protein is CASSQEGTGTGTNSPLHF. DNA of the CDR3: TGCGCCAGCAGCCAAGAAGGTACAGGGACAGGGACTAATTCACCCCTCCACTTT.

The CDR3 spells CASSRSRVASYNEQFF. CDR3 DNA sequence: TGTGCCAGCAGTCGAAGTAGGGTGGCCTCTTACAATGAGCAGTTCTTC. This chain uses TRBV11-1 with TRBJ2-1; D is unresolved. Germline CDR1 and CDR2: SGHAT and FQDESV (reference sequence). V was trimmed by 6 bases and J by 4 bases, leaving 19 bases between them. This CDR3 is built from 16 residues.

The gene calls are TRBV6-1 and TRBJ2-1; D is unresolved. The CDR3 totals 13 residues. The V gene's germline CDR1 is MNHNS and CDR2 SASEGT. Trimming left V 5 bases short and J 0 bases short, with 5 bases between. CDR3 loop: CASSKDSYNEQFF. As DNA, the CDR3 is TGTGCCAGCAGTAAGGACTCCTACAATGAGCAGTTCTTC.

The chain carries TRBV7-2 and TRBJ2-1; maybe TRBD1 (5 bases). CDR1 and CDR2 (germline): SGHTA, FQGNSA. Trimming shortened V by 5 bases and J by 2 bases, and 10 bases separated the two germline ends. This CDR3 spans 14 amino acids. This chain's CDR3 is CASSPQATYNEQFF. As DNA, the CDR3 is TGTGCCAGCAGCCCACAGGCAACCTACAATGAGCAGTTCTTC.

The J gene is TRBJ2-2, the V gene TRBV5-1, with 8 bases aligning to TRBD2. The CDR3 runs 18 residues. The germline V gene has CDR1 SGHRS and CDR2 YFSETQ. V trimming: 0 bases; J trimming: 0 bases; junction bases outside the gene matches: 7. The CDR3 DNA reads as TGCGCCAGCAGCTTGGCCTCCGGGGGGGCAACGAACACCGGGGAGCTGTTTTTT. Translated: CASSLASGGATNTGELFF.

This chain joins TRBV5-4 and TRBJ2-5; no clear D gene. Germline values: CDR1 SGHNT, CDR2 YYREEE (reference sequence). The CDR3 is 14 residues long. Trimming pared 0 bases from V and 3 bases from J, leaving 9 bases between. CDR3 region: CASSLGSSEETQYF. The CDR3 bases are TGTGCCAGCAGCTTGGGGTCGAGCGAAGAGACCCAGTACTTC. Supplemented by reference TRBV5-4 and TRBJ2-5, the full variable domain reads ETGVTQSPTHLIKTRGQQVTLRCSSQSGHNTVSWYQQALGQGPQFIFQYYREEENGRGNFPPRFSGLQFPNYSSELNVNALELDDSALYLCASSLGSSEETQYFGPGTRLLVL.

About this clone: The germline gene is not matched at one end of the junction; a read error may be the cause. This chain uses TRBV7-9 with TRBJ1-5, with D possibly TRBD1 on 6 matching bases. This CDR3 has 15 residues. The germline gives CDR1 SEHNR, CDR2 FQNEAQ (reference sequence). DNA for the CDR3: TGTGCCAGCAGCCAAGACGTCGGGGGGCTTCAGTCCCAGCATTTT. It is translated as CASSQDVGGLQSQHF.

CDR3 residues: CASSSRPDRTGELFF. In DNA form, the CDR3 reads TGTGCCAGCAGCTCCCGGCCCGATCGCACCGGGGAGCTGTTTTTT. J is TRBJ2-2 and V is TRBV7-3; D remains ambiguous. Deletions cut 4 bases from V and 4 bases from J, with 13 bases between. CDR1 is SGHTA, CDR2 FQGTGA, per germline. The CDR3 spans 15 residues.

This rearrangement joins TRBV7-2 to TRBJ2-5; no clear D gene. This CDR3 comprises 11 residues. Germline CDR1 reads SGHTA; CDR2 reads FQGNSA. V lost 4 bases to trimming and J lost 5 bases, with 5 bases between them. CDR3 sequence reads: CASSWWETQYF. Written as DNA, the CDR3 is TGTGCCAGCAGCTGGTGGGAGACCCAGTACTTC. Variable domain in full (rest from reference TRBV7-2 and TRBJ2-5): GAGVSQSPSNKVTEKGKDVELRCDPISGHTALYWYRQSLGQGLEFLIYFQGNSAPDKSGLPSDRFSAERTGGSVSTLTIQRTQQEDSAVYLCASSWWETQYFGPGTRLLVL.

V usage is TRBV2 and J usage is TRBJ1-5; D may be TRBD1 (6 bases). The CDR3 extends over 18 amino acids. V lost 7 bases and J 2 bases, leaving 24 bases between the germline ends. Per the germline V gene, CDR1 is SNHLY and CDR2 is FYNNEI. CDR3 region: CASTPERAGGLGNQPQHF. CDR3 nucleotides: TGTGCCAGCACTCCAGAGCGGGCGGGGGGGCTAGGCAATCAGCCCCAGCATTTT. Full variable domain (remainder filled in from reference TRBV2 and TRBJ1-5): EPEVTQTPSHQVTQMGQEVILRCVPISNHLYFYWYRQILGQKVEFLVSFYNNEISEKSEIFDDQFSVERPDGSNFTLKIRSTKLEDSAMYFCASTPERAGGLGNQPQHFGDGTRLSIL.

The CDR3 spells CSVSSRLNTEAFF. The CDR3 nucleotides are TGCAGCGTTTCTTCCAGACTGAACACTGAAGCTTTCTTT. The chain has TRBV29-1 and TRBJ1-1; D unclear. Germline V gene lookup returns CDR1 SQVTM and CDR2 ANQGSEA. The CDR3 has 13 residues. The ends were cut back, 5 bases at V and 0 bases at J, with 10 bases in the middle.

The V and J genes are TRBV20-1 and TRBJ2-3, with D hard to call. Germline V gives CDR1 DFQATT, CDR2 SNEGSKA (reference sequence). The CDR3 has 11 residues. Trimming cost V 7 bases and J 11 bases, with 16 bases left between them. The CDR3: CSGHRGFEQYF. In DNA, the CDR3 is TGCAGTGGTCACCGCGGCTTCGAGCAGTATTTT.

CDR3 DNA: TGCAGTGCTAGAGGTGGGGTCGAGCAGTACTTC. As protein: CSARGGVEQYF. The V and J genes are TRBV20-1 and TRBJ2-7, with D hard to call. Germline V gene sequence: CDR1 DFQATT, CDR2 SNEGSKA (reference sequence). V was clipped by 1 base and J by 6 bases, with 7 bases between them. This CDR3 region has 11 residues.

The chain links TRBV28 to TRBJ2-7, with 10 bases fitting TRBD1. After removal of 6 bases from V and 2 bases from J, the junction contained 10 bases not matched to a gene. This CDR3 region has 16 residues. The V gene's germline CDR1 is MDHEN and CDR2 SYDVKM. The CDR3 is CASSPLVGQGAYEQYF. Here the CDR3 DNA reads TGTGCCAGCAGCCCTCTGGTTGGACAGGGGGCCTACGAGCAGTACTTC. Full variable domain (remainder filled in from reference TRBV28 and TRBJ2-7): DVKVTQSSRYLVKRTGEKVFLECVQDMDHENMFWYRQDPGLGLRLIYFSYDVKMKEKGDIPEGYSVSREKKERFSLILESASTNQTSMYLCASSPLVGQGAYEQYFGPGTRLTVT.

The J gene is TRBJ1-5, the V gene TRBV27; TRBD1 aligns across 9 bases. CDR1 is MNHEY, CDR2 SMNVEV, per germline (reference sequence). CDR3 length: 14 residues. V lost 3 bases to trimming and J lost 6 bases; unmatched junction nucleotides: 3. This CDR3 reads CASSFRDRAQPQHF. The CDR3 bases are TGTGCCAGCAGTTTCCGGGACAGGGCTCAGCCCCAGCATTTT.

The chain links TRBV7-2 to TRBJ1-1; no reliable D call. V was clipped by 8 bases and J by 0 bases, with 10 bases between them. The germline V gene encodes CDR1 SGHTA and CDR2 FQGNSA. The CDR3 loop spans 13 amino acids. The CDR3 reads CASFNSMNTEAFF. The CDR3 nucleotides are TGTGCCAGCTTCAACAGCATGAACACTGAAGCTTTCTTT. The full variable domain, completed using reference TRBV7-2 and TRBJ1-1, is GAGVSQSPSNKVTEKGKDVELRCDPISGHTALYWYRQSLGQGLEFLIYFQGNSAPDKSGLPSDRFSAERTGGSVSTLTIQRTQQEDSAVYLCASFNSMNTEAFFGQGTRLTVV.

V gene TRBV19 combines with J gene TRBJ2-5; no clear D. The CDR3 has 14 residues. V shed 3 bases and J shed 2 bases, with 10 bases lying between them. CDR1 is LNHDA, CDR2 SQIVND, per germline (reference sequence). CDR3 protein: CASSIRRTQETQYF. DNA of the CDR3: TGTGCCAGTAGTATCCGACGTACTCAAGAGACCCAGTACTTC.

This clone was detected once. The same CDR3 is also encoded by other DNA sequences in this sample. The genes are TRBV9 and TRBJ1-6; 7 bases match TRBD1. Trimming at V came to 0 bases and at J to 7 bases, leaving 1 base not matched to a gene. The CDR3 runs to 14 residues. Germline-derived CDR1 and CDR2 are SGDLS and YYNGEE. The CDR3 DNA sequence: TGTGCCAGCAGCGTAGGACAGGGAAATTCACCCCTCCACTTT. This gives the protein CASSVGQGNSPLHF.

The chain recombines TRBV5-1 with TRBJ2-3, with D perhaps TRBD2 (5 bases). Germline CDR1 SGHRS, CDR2 YFSETQ. Trimming took 0 bases from V and 6 from J, leaving 11 bases between them. CDR3 size: 14 residues. The CDR3 nucleotides read TGCGCCAGCAGCTTGGAGACGCGAGGGGATACGCAGTATTTT. This translates into CASSLETRGDTQYF.

The V and J genes are TRBV5-1 and TRBJ2-4; unclear D gene. V lost 0 bases to trimming and J lost 0 bases, with 10 bases between them. CDR3 length: 16 amino acids. Looked up from germline, CDR1 is SGHRS and CDR2 is YFSETQ. DNA of the CDR3: TGCGCCAGCAGCTTGGTGGGAATACTAGCCAAAAACATTCAGTACTTC. Translating gives CASSLVGILAKNIQYF.

The rearrangement uses TRBV27 and TRBJ1-2, with D perhaps TRBD1 (5 bases). Germline CDR1 reads MNHEY; CDR2 reads SMNVEV (reference sequence). The length of the CDR3 is 13 residues. Trimming took off 6 bases at V and 6 bases at J, with 14 bases between the two ends. As DNA, the CDR3 is TGTGCCAGCAGAGGGCAGGGTGGAGATGGCTACACCTTC. This gives the protein CASRGQGGDGYTF.

The chain is built from TRBV25-1 and TRBJ1-5; D unresolved. V lost 1 base, J lost 0 bases, and 13 bases lay in between. The CDR3 has 17 amino acids. From germline, CDR1 is MGHDK and CDR2 SYGVNS. This CDR3 is CASSESKWPYSNQPQHF. In nucleotides, the CDR3 is TGTGCCAGCAGTGAATCGAAGTGGCCCTATAGCAATCAGCCCCAGCATTTT.